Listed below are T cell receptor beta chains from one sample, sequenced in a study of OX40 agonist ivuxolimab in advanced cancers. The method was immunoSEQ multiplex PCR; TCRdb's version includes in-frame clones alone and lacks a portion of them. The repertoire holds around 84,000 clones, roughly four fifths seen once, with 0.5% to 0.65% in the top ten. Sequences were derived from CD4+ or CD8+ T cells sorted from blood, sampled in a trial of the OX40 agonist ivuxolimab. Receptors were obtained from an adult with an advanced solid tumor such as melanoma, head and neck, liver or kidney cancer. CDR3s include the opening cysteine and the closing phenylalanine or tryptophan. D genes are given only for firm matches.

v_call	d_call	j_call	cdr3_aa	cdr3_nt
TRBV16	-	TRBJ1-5	CASSQSPQGTQPQHF	TGTGCCAGCAGCCAATCTCCCCAGGGCACTCAGCCCCAGCATTTT
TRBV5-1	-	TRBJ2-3	CASRYGADTQYF	TGCGCCAGCAGGTACGGGGCAGATACGCAGTATTTT
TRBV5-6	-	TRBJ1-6	CASSLDQRTNSPLHF	TGTGCCAGCAGCTTGGATCAGCGGACTAATTCACCCCTCCACTTT
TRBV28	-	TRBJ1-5	CASSFPGARHQPQHF	TGTGCCAGCAGTTTTCCAGGGGCGCGTCATCAGCCCCAGCATTTT
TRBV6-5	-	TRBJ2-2	CASSYSGVNTGELFF	TGTGCCAGCAGTTACTCCGGGGTGAACACCGGGGAGCTGTTTTTT
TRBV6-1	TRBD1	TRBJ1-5	CATGPDRPLNQPQHF	TGTGCCACGGGCCCGGACAGGCCCCTTAATCAGCCCCAGCATTTT
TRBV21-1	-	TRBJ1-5	CASSKDETGGCDGNQPQHF	TGTGCCAGCAGCAAAGATGAGACAGGGGGCTGTGATGGCAATCAGCCCCAGCATTTT
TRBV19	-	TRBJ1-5	CASLDSPNSNQPQHF	TGTGCCAGTCTGGACAGCCCTAATAGCAATCAGCCCCAGCATTTT
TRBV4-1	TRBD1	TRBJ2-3	CASSHAPGQGTDTQYF	TGCGCCAGCAGCCACGCTCCGGGACAGGGGACAGATACGCAGTATTTT
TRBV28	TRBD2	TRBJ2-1	CASSLIGSGRDYNEQFF	TGTGCCAGCAGTTTGATTGGTAGCGGGAGGGATTACAATGAGCAGTTCTTC
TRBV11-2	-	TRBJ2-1	CASSLGTRGAFDEQFF	TGTGCCAGCAGCCTGGGGACGAGGGGCGCTTTTGACGAGCAGTTCTTC
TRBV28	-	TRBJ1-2	CASSRQATNYGYTF	TGTGCCAGCAGCCGACAGGCGACTAACTATGGCTACACCTTC
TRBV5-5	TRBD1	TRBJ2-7	CASSLGTGGEQYF	TGTGCCAGCAGCCTTGGGACAGGTGGCGAGCAGTACTTC
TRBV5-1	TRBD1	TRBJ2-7	CASSSLGQAGDEQYF	TGCGCCAGCAGCTCTCTGGGACAGGCCGGGGACGAGCAGTACTTC
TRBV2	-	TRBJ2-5	CASSEAGGQETQYF	TGTGCCAGCAGTGAAGCGGGGGGCCAAGAGACCCAGTACTTC
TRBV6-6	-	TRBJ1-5	CASSYSGFNQPQHF	TGTGCCAGCAGTTACTCAGGGTTCAATCAGCCCCAGCATTTT
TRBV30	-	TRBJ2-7	CAWSPGTATYEQYF	TGTGCCTGGAGTCCAGGGACTGCCACCTACGAGCAGTACTTC
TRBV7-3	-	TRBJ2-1	CASSPSGVNEQFF	TGTGCCAGCAGCCCCTCCGGAGTCAATGAGCAGTTCTTC